One and the same sample provided the 26 T cell receptor delta chains below, sequenced in a study of gamma-delta T cells after stem cell transplantation (dated by TCRdb to the mid-2010s). The method was RT-PCR. Sequencing was performed on an Illumina MiSeq. Clone calls in TCRdb were regenerated from the public reads with CATT, after which identical DNA sequences shared one row. A total of fewer than 12,000 delta-chain clones appear in this sample, about 1.2% of them only once. Jointly, the top ten make up 10% of the sample. The sequenced material came from gamma-delta T cells. The receptors derive from a human donor. It is not recorded whose cells these are; they may come from a transplant donor.

As regards this clone: This may be a read error: a much more frequent sequence differs by one nucleotide. J is TRDJ1 and V is TRDV2, with 8 bases fitting TRDD3. The CDR3 covers 19 residues. The germline gives CDR1 GEAIGNYY, CDR2 EKD. The CDR3 nucleotides are TGTGCCCGTGACTCCATTCCTGTACTGGGGGGAGAAAGCACCGATAAACTCATCTTT. Protein: CARDSIPVLGGESTDKLIF.

Comment on this clone: The translation of this DNA and the TCRdb protein of a much larger clone differ at residue 12, probably owing to a read error; the protein shown here is translated from the DNA. The chain combines TRDV2 with TRDJ1; 13 bases are shared with TRDD3. This CDR3 has 19 amino acids. The V and J ends lost 0 bases and 2 bases, in that order; junction bases with no gene match: 11. Germline lookup yields CDR1 GEAIGNYY and CDR2 EKD. As DNA, the CDR3 is TGTGCCTGTGACACCGTGACTGGGGGATACGCGGCTGGTACCGATAAACTCATCTTT. Translating gives CACDTVTGGYAAGTDKLIF.

This clone was detected a few times. Only one base separates this from a far larger clonotype, so it likely reflects a read error. Within the sample, other DNA sequences also encode this same CDR3. V is TRDV2 and J is TRDJ1; TRDD3 is a possible D gene (5 bases). The CDR3 covers 16 residues. Looked up from germline, CDR1 is GEAIGNYY and CDR2 is EKD. The CDR3 region is CACDRVGTPGADKLIF. CDR3 coding DNA: TGTGCCTGCGACAGGGTGGGGACCCCCGGCGCCGATAAACTCATCTTT.

A few counts support this clone. Other DNA sequences in this sample translate to the same CDR3. The V gene is TRDV2, the J gene TRDJ1; no firm D call. The CDR3 sequence is 18 residues long. Germline V gives CDR1 GEAIGNYY, CDR2 EKD. Deletions cut 0 bases from V and 2 bases from J, with 21 bases between. The CDR3 DNA reads as TGTGCCTGTGACACCCTCGGGGTACACCATGGTCAAACCGATAAACTCATCTTT. This codes for CACDTLGVHHGQTDKLIF.

This clone is medium-sized within its sample. The sample carries other DNA sequences with the same CDR3. The chain employs TRDV2 and TRDJ1, with D maybe TRDD3 (6 bases). The CDR3 spans 17 residues. V lost 3 bases and J lost 1, with 20 bases in between. CDR1 is GEAIGNYY and CDR2 is EKD in the germline V gene. The CDR3: CACDSIGIGRGTDKLIF. CDR3 DNA: TGTGCCTGTGACTCGATTGGGATAGGGAGAGGCACCGATAAACTCATCTTT.

A remark on this clone: TCRdb attributes to this sequence the protein of a much larger clone, which differs from the DNA translation at residue 12; a read error is likely, and the protein displayed is translated from the DNA. The gene calls are TRDV2 and TRDJ3; 8 nucleotides match TRDD3. Germline CDR1 and CDR2: GEAIGNYY and EKD. CDR3 length equals 18 residues. CDR3 coding DNA: TGTGCCTGTGACATTACTGGGGGCCTCTCCTGGGGCACCCGACAGATGTTTTTC. This translates into CACDITGGLSWGTRQMFF.

The sample holds a few counts of this clone. This could be a read error, since a much larger clone is one nucleotide away. Other DNA sequences within the sample encode an identical CDR3. The chain is built from TRDV2 and TRDJ1; 13 bases match TRDD3. Germline CDR1 is GEAIGNYY and CDR2 is EKD. This CDR3 contains 18 residues. The CDR3 loop reads CACDPVLGDTRYTDKLIF. In nucleotides, the CDR3 is TGCGCCTGTGACCCTGTACTGGGGGATACGCGCTACACCGATAAACTCATCTTT.

This clone was observed a few times. One base separates it from a far larger clone, so it is likely a read error. The sample holds other DNA sequences that translate to the same CDR3. The chain recombines TRDV2 with TRDJ1, with TRDD3 identical over 9 bases. The CDR3 runs to 17 residues. CDR1 and CDR2 (germline): GEAIGNYY, EKD. V lost 1 base to trimming and J lost 0 bases; unmatched junction nucleotides: 8. This CDR3 reads CACDTVSGGSHTDKLIF. The CDR3 DNA is TGTGCCTGTGACACTGTTTCTGGGGGATCCCACACCGATAAACTCATCTTT.

Concerning this clone itself: TCRdb's entry gives the protein of a much larger clone, which mismatches this DNA's translation at residue 11, likely from a read error; the protein reported here is translated from the DNA. The rearrangement links TRDV2 to TRDJ3; 12 bases map to TRDD3. Trimming took 3 bases from V and 0 from J; bases not matched to a gene: 8. This CDR3 is built from 20 residues. The germline V gene has CDR1 GEAIGNYY and CDR2 EKD. The DNA for the CDR3 is TGTGCCTGTGACCCTATACTGGGGGATACCCCCTCCTGGGACACCCGACAGATGTTTTTC. Amino acid sequence: CACDPILGDTPSWDTRQMFF.

For this clone: Given a much more abundant clone one base away, this may be a read error. The chain carries TRDV2 and TRDJ1; no firm D call. The CDR3 has 16 residues. Germline V gene data show CDR1 as GEAIGNYY and CDR2 as EKD. CDR3 protein: CACDTLGPEPTDKPIF. Written as DNA, the CDR3 is TGTGCCTGTGACACTTTAGGTCCGGAGCCCACCGATAAACCCATCTTT.

This clone appeared a few times. The chain joins TRDV2 to TRDJ1; 8 bases line up with TRDD3. Germline lookup yields CDR1 GEAIGNYY and CDR2 EKD. This CDR3 is built from 16 residues. V shed 0 bases and J 3 bases; nucleotides not matched to a gene: 8. DNA for the CDR3: TGTGCCTGTGACACCCTACTGCCTGGGGGAGCCGATAAACTCATCTTT. Translation gives CACDTLLPGGADKLIF.

This clone was seen ten or more times. The identical CDR3 is also encoded by other nucleotide sequences in the sample. The chain is built from TRDV2 and TRDJ3, with 9 bases that match TRDD3. Per the germline V gene, CDR1 is GEAIGNYY and CDR2 is EKD. With V trimmed by 4 bases and J by 0 bases, 6 bases remained unmatched. The CDR3 extends over 18 amino acids. Here the CDR3 DNA reads TGTGCCTGTGATCCCACTGGGGGACCCTCCTGGGACACCCGACAGATGTTTTTC. It codes for CACDPTGGPSWDTRQMFF.

This clone was detected many times. The chain joins TRDV2 to TRDJ1, with 13 bases matching TRDD3. Looked up from germline, CDR1 is GEAIGNYY and CDR2 is EKD. The CDR3 is 18 residues long. The ends lost 1 base at V and 1 base at J; junction bases unmatched: 8. The CDR3 loop reads CACDTIQLGDTGTDKLIF. The CDR3 bases are TGTGCCTGTGACACTATTCAACTGGGGGATACGGGCACCGATAAACTCATCTTT.

The chain carries TRDV2 and TRDJ1, with TRDD3 identical over 12 bases. V shed 3 bases, J shed 1 base, and the junction held 5 bases outside the gene matches. The CDR3 runs to 16 residues. Per germline, CDR1 GEAIGNYY and CDR2 EKD. The CDR3 DNA reads TGTGCCTGTGACGGTTTACTGGGGGATACCACCGATAAACTCATCTTT. This translates into CACDGLLGDTTDKLIF.

Comment on this clone: The mismatch at residue 3 between this DNA's translation and the TCRdb protein of a much larger clone likely reflects a read error; the protein shown is translated from the DNA. The chain uses TRDV2 and TRDJ1; no clear D gene. The CDR3 extends over 20 amino acids. The germline V gene has CDR1 GEAIGNYY and CDR2 EKD. In DNA, the CDR3 is TGTGCCCGTGACACCCTCGGTGCGGCTGGTGGGTCCTCCCCTGAGGATAAACTCATCTTT. Protein sequence: CARDTLGAAGGSSPEDKLIF.

Notes on this clone: A read error is the likely source, as a far larger clone sits one nucleotide away. The sample holds other DNA sequences that translate to the same CDR3. The chain is built from TRDV2 and TRDJ1; 13 nucleotides agree with TRDD3. The CDR3 is 16 amino acids. Germline V gives CDR1 GEAIGNYY, CDR2 EKD. Here the CDR3 DNA reads TGTGCCTGTGACTCTCTACTGGGGGATACGCGGGGGCAACTCATCTTC. This codes for CACDSLLGDTRGQLIF.

Points on this clone: TCRdb's protein for this DNA is that of a much larger clone and differs from the translation at residue 14, likely a read error; the protein shown is the DNA translation. This chain connects TRDV2 to TRDJ1; D remains ambiguous. This CDR3 is built from 15 residues. Germline V gene sequence: CDR1 GEAIGNYY, CDR2 EKD. The DNA for the CDR3 is TGTGCCTGTGACCCCTTGAGCTACACCCCCGATAAACTCACCTTT. Translation gives CACDPLSYTPDKLTF.

V and J are TRDV2 and TRDJ1, with 11 positions matching TRDD3. CDR3 size: 19 residues. Germline V gene sequence: CDR1 GEAIGNYY, CDR2 EKD. Unmatched junction bases numbered 14, after V lost 3 bases and J lost 0 bases. DNA of the CDR3: TGTGCCTGTGACCCTATACTGGGGGATATCGGCTTGTACACCGATAAACTCATCTTT. Translating gives CACDPILGDIGLYTDKLIF.

Judged by abundance, this clone is medium-sized. Distinct nucleotide sequences in the sample also encode this CDR3. The chain carries TRDV2 and TRDJ1; 7 positions agree with TRDD3. Germline CDR1 and CDR2: GEAIGNYY and EKD. This CDR3 region has 14 residues. V was pared by 1 base and J by 4 bases, with 5 bases of the junction left unmatched. Written as DNA, the CDR3 is TGTGCCTGTGACACTGTGGGGGAAGACGATAAACTCATCTTT. Encoded protein: CACDTVGEDDKLIF.

This clone appeared a few times. V and J are TRDV2 and TRDJ1, with TRDD3 matching over 10 bases. Germline-derived CDR1 and CDR2 are GEAIGNYY and EKD. The junction had 24 bases not matched to a gene; V was cut back by 0 bases and J by 6 bases. This CDR3 is built from 21 residues. The CDR3 DNA sequence: TGTGCCTGTGACACCGTTAAGGGGGATACGCAGTCTTTTAGCAGTTCCTATAAACTCATCTTT. This codes for CACDTVKGDTQSFSSSYKLIF.

This chain joins TRDV2 and TRDJ3, with TRDD3 matching 8 bases. This CDR3 region has 20 residues. Germline V CDR1 and CDR2: GEAIGNYY, EKD. Trimming took 3 bases from V and 0 from J; bases not matched to a gene: 12. CDR3 DNA sequence: TGTGCCTGTGACCCGGCTACTGGGGGGGGCAGCTCCTGGGACACCCGACAGATGTTTTTC. Translation: CACDPATGGGSSWDTRQMFF.

Details on this clone: This likely reflects a read error, since a far larger clone is one base away. Other DNA sequences in this sample translate to the same CDR3. The chain carries TRDV2 and TRDJ1, with 11 nucleotides matching TRDD3. Germline loops: CDR1 GEAIGNYY, CDR2 EKD. The CDR3 loop spans 17 amino acids. The CDR3 DNA follows: TGCGCCTGTGACACCGTCGGACTGGGGGATAAGACCGATAAACTCATCTTT. It specifies CACDTVGLGDKTDKLIF.

Turning to this clone: It is likely a read error: a sequence one base away is far more abundant. At the DNA level, this CDR3 is encoded by other sequences in the same sample as well. The V and J genes are TRDV2 and TRDJ1, with TRDD3 matching 10 bases. This CDR3 is built from 17 residues. J lost 0 bases, V lost 0 bases, and 6 bases had no gene match. The germline CDR1 and CDR2 sequences are GEAIGNYY and EKD. The CDR3 region has the DNA TGTGCCTGTGACACCGTCGGTACTGGGGGATACACCGATAAACTCATCTTT. This sequence encodes CACDTVGTGGYTDKLIF.

This clone has only a few counts. This sequence joins TRDV2 and TRDJ1; TRDD3 matches at 8 bases. The J segment lost 0 bases and the V segment lost 2 bases, leaving 16 bases of the junction unmatched. CDR1 is GEAIGNYY, CDR2 EKD, per germline. The CDR3 totals 19 residues. In DNA, the CDR3 is TGTGCCTGTGACAAGGCTGGGGGAGAACCAACTCAGGACACCGATAAACTCATCTTT. This translates into CACDKAGGEPTQDTDKLIF.

By share, this clone counts as medium-sized. This specimen includes other DNA sequences encoding the same CDR3. The V call is TRDV2, the J call TRDJ1, with 8 bases that match TRDD3. CDR1 and CDR2 (germline): GEAIGNYY, EKD. This CDR3 region has 20 residues. The trim removed 3 bases at V and 0 bases at J, leaving 20 bases unmatched. The CDR3 loop reads CACDAVEGAGGLFYTDKLIF. The CDR3 region has the DNA TGTGCCTGTGACGCCGTCGAGGGTGCTGGGGGACTATTCTACACCGATAAACTCATCTTT.

In the case of this clone: TCRdb's listed protein matches a much larger clone and diverges from this DNA's translation at residue 14, likely through a read error; the protein shown comes from the DNA. In nucleotides, the CDR3 is TGTGCCTGTGCCGCTCTCACTGGGGGATACGTTACCTACGCCGATAAACTCATCTTT. Translated, it gives CACAALTGGYVTYADKLIF. The chain joins TRDV2 to TRDJ1; the match to TRDD3 covers 13 bases. V lost 5 bases and J lost 3; bases outside the gene matches: 17. The length of the CDR3 is 19 residues. Germline values: CDR1 GEAIGNYY, CDR2 EKD.